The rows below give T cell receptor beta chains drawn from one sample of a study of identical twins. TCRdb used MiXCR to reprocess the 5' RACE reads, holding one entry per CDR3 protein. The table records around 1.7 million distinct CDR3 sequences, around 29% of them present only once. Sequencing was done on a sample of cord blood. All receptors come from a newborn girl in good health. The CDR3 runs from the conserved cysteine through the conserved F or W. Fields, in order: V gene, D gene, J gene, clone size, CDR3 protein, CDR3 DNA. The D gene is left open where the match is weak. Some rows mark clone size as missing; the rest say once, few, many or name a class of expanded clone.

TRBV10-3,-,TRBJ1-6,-,CAIRGPLNSPLHF,TGTGCCATCAGGGGACCTTTGAATTCACCCCTCCACTTT
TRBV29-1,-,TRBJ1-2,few,CSVARQSYGYTF,TGCAGCGTTGCAAGACAGAGCTATGGCTACACCTTC
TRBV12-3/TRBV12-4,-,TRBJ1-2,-,CASSWEDDYGYTF,TGTGCCAGCAGTTGGGAGGACGACTATGGCTACACCTTC
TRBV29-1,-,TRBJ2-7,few,CSVEETAGRGYEQYF,TGCAGCGTTGAAGAGACGGCAGGGAGAGGATACGAGCAGTACTTC
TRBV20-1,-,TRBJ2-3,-,CSGSPGPSTDTQYF,TGCAGTGGGTCTCCGGGCCCTAGCACAGATACGCAGTATTTT
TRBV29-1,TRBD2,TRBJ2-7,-,CSVEGLAGSSYEQYF,TGCAGCGTTGAGGGACTAGCGGGGAGCTCCTACGAGCAGTACTTC
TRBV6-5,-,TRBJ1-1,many,CASSYRRNTEAFF,TGTGCCAGCAGTTACCGCAGGAACACTGAAGCTTTCTTT
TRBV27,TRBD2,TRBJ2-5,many,CASSLYWGGETQYF,TGTGCCAGCAGTTTATACTGGGGGGGAGAGACCCAGTACTTC
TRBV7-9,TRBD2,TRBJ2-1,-,CASSLAGGTFYNEQFF,TGTGCCAGCAGCTTAGCGGGGGGGACCTTCTACAATGAGCAGTTCTTC
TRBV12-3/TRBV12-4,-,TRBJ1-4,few,CASSIRRVGEKLFF,TGTGCCAGCAGTATTCGCAGGGTCGGCGAAAAACTGTTTTTT
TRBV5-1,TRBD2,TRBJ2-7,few,CASSLSLAGYYEQYF,TGCGCCAGCAGCTTGAGTCTAGCGGGGTACTACGAGCAGTACTTC
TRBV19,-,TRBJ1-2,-,CASIGDGGGYTF,TGTGCCAGTATTGGGGACGGCGGTGGCTACACCTTC
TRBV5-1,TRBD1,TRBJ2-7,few,CASSLTQGESYEQYF,TGCGCCAGCAGCTTAACACAGGGGGAGAGCTACGAGCAGTACTTC
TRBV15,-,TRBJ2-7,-,CATSRDPASDEQYF,TGTGCCACCAGCAGAGATCCGGCCTCCGACGAGCAGTACTTC
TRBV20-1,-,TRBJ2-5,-,CSARGGPNIYNEQYF,TGCAGTGCTAGAGGAGGGCCCAATATTTACAATGAGCAGTACTTC
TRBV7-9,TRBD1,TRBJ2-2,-,CASSFRTGRTGELFF,TGTGCCAGCAGCTTCCGGACAGGGAGGACCGGGGAGCTGTTTTTT
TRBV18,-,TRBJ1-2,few,CASSPLDSNYGYTF,TGTGCCAGCTCCCCACTGGACAGTAACTATGGCTACACCTTC
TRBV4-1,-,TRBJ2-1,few,CASSRLGLRGDEQFF,TGCGCCAGCAGCAGACTGGGCTTACGGGGCGATGAGCAGTTCTTC
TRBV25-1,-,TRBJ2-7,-,CASSEGGRSYEQYF,TGTGCCAGCAGTGAAGGCGGCCGCTCCTACGAGCAGTACTTC
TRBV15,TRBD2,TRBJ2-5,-,CATSSTSGSSRNEQYF,TGTGCCACCAGCAGTACTAGCGGGAGTAGTAGGAATGAGCAGTACTTC
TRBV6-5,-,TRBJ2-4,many,CASSKDSNLAKNIQYF,TGTGCCAGCAGTAAAGACAGCAACCTAGCCAAAAACATTCAGTACTTC
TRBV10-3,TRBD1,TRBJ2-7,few,CAISESIGTGIYEQYF,TGTGCCATCAGTGAGTCGATAGGGACAGGGATCTACGAGCAGTACTTC
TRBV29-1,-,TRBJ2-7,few,CSVGLSGRVYEQYF,TGCAGCGTAGGACTATCGGGAAGGGTCTACGAGCAGTACTTC
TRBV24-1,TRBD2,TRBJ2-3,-,CATSEGTSDRTDTQYF,TGTGCCACCAGTGAAGGGACTAGCGATCGCACAGATACGCAGTATTTT
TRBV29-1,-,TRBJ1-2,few,CSAPGDTSYGYTF,TGCAGCGCCCCAGGGGACACTAGCTATGGCTACACCTTC
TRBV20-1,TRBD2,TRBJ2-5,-,CSARGPYSSGETQYF,TGCAGTGCTAGAGGTCCCTATTCTAGCGGGGAGACCCAGTACTTC
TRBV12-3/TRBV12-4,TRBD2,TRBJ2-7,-,CASSFRYNTGTSGRTGSYEQYF,TGTGCCAGCAGTTTCAGATATAACACCGGGACTAGCGGGAGGACGGGCTCCTACGAGCAGTACTTC
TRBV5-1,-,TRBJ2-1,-,CASSWPDSTHNEQFF,TGCGCCAGCAGCTGGCCCGACTCTACACACAATGAGCAGTTCTTC
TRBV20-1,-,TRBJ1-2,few,CSARDPKVYGYTF,TGCAGTGCTAGGGACCCGAAGGTCTATGGCTACACCTTC
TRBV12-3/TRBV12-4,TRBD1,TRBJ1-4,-,CASSFLQTGRGKLFF,TGTGCCAGCAGTTTCCTCCAGACAGGGCGGGGAAAACTGTTTTTT
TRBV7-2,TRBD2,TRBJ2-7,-,CASSWSSGRSYEQYF,TGTGCCAGCAGCTGGTCTAGCGGGCGCTCCTACGAGCAGTACTTC